These T cell receptor beta chains were read from a single sample in a study of T cell responses to AZD1222 COVID-19 vaccine. The table came from immunoSEQ multiplex PCR; TCRdb's copy has only in-frame clones and leaves some out. The data show about 180,000 clones, roughly nine tenths seen once. The sequenced sample was peripheral blood, obtained on day 0 of AZD1222 vaccination. These TCRs come from an adult in good health. Each CDR3 is given with its conserved first and last residue. The D gene is left open where the match is weak. For some rows the clone size is stated as once, few or many, or as a class when expanded; others skip it.

TRBJ1-1 TRBD1 TRBV7-8 few CASSGASTDRAGLGTEAFF TGTGCCAGCAGCGGCGCATCTACCGACAGGGCGGGTTTGGGGACTGAAGCTTTCTTT
TRBJ2-5 TRBD1 TRBV5-1 NA CASSYTRGLQETQYF TGCGCCAGCAGCTACACTAGGGGGCTCCAAGAGACCCAGTACTTC
TRBJ2-1 TRBD1 TRBV7-2 NA CASSLDWQGVNEQFF TGTGCCAGCAGCTTAGATTGGCAGGGGGTAAATGAGCAGTTCTTC
TRBJ1-5 NA TRBV3-1/TRBV3-2 NA CASSFQGNQPQHF TGTGCCAGCAGCTTTCAGGGGAATCAGCCCCAGCATTTT
TRBJ2-2 NA TRBV5-5 NA CASSLDLTTGELFF TGTGCCAGCAGCCTTGACCTAACCACCGGGGAGCTGTTTTTT
TRBJ1-1 NA TRBV5-1 NA CASSLAYRGKMNTEAFF TGCGCCAGCAGCTTGGCCTATCGCGGTAAAATGAACACTGAAGCTTTCTTT
TRBJ2-7 NA TRBV7-9 NA CASRSDYEQYF TGTGCCAGCCGATCGGACTACGAGCAGTACTTC
TRBJ1-1 NA TRBV29-1 NA CSGGWEGNTEAFF TGCAGCGGGGGTTGGGAGGGGAACACTGAAGCTTTCTTT
TRBJ2-3 NA TRBV7-3 NA CASSPGTPSTDTQYF TGTGCCAGCAGTCCCGGGACACCTAGCACAGATACGCAGTATTTT
TRBJ2-5 NA TRBV5-4 NA CASSSSARNEETQYF TGTGCCAGCAGCTCGTCGGCCAGGAACGAAGAGACCCAGTACTTC
TRBJ2-7 TRBD1 TRBV4-1 NA CASSRSDRASSYEQYF TGCGCCAGCAGCCGGTCCGACAGGGCTAGCTCCTACGAGCAGTACTTC
TRBJ2-2 TRBD1 TRBV9 NA CASSPQTGGGTGELFF TGTGCCAGCAGCCCCCAGACAGGGGGCGGAACCGGGGAGCTGTTTTTT
TRBJ1-2 TRBD1 TRBV7-2 NA CASSPDRDYGYTF TGTGCCAGCAGCCCAGACAGGGATTATGGCTACACCTTC
TRBJ2-7 NA TRBV3-1/TRBV3-2 NA CASSQVEHEQYF TGTGCCAGCAGCCAAGTAGAGCACGAGCAGTACTTC
TRBJ1-4 TRBD1 TRBV11-2 NA CASSRLGTGVEKLFF TGTGCCAGCAGCCGCCTCGGGACAGGGGTCGAAAAACTGTTTTTT
TRBJ2-1 TRBD2 TRBV9 NA CASSPGSGGSFNEQFF TGTGCCAGCAGCCCAGGCAGCGGGGGGAGCTTCAATGAGCAGTTCTTC
TRBJ2-2 NA TRBV9 once CASSYGAENTGELFF TGTGCCAGCAGCTACGGGGCGGAGAACACCGGGGAGCTGTTTTTT
TRBJ1-2 NA TRBV4-2 NA CASSQELGQGNYYGYTF TGTGCCAGCAGCCAAGAGCTAGGTCAGGGGAATTACTATGGCTACACCTTC
TRBJ2-7 TRBD1 TRBV5-3 NA CARPLLRGTVSYEQYF TGTGCCAGACCACTGCTTAGGGGGACAGTCTCCTACGAGCAGTACTTC
TRBJ2-5 TRBD2 TRBV7-3 once CASSLNPGGFGETQYF TGTGCCAGCAGCTTAAATCCGGGGGGGTTCGGAGAGACCCAGTACTTC
TRBJ1-1 NA TRBV7-2 NA CASSLAQGLEAFF TGTGCCAGCAGCTTAGCCCAGGGGCTTGAAGCTTTCTTT
TRBJ1-6 NA TRBV13 NA CASSQYRNSPLHF TGTGCCAGCAGCCAGTACCGGAATTCACCCCTCCACTTT
TRBJ2-3 NA TRBV27 NA CASRRAAQGSTDTQYF TGTGCCAGCAGACGTGCGGCTCAAGGCAGCACAGATACGCAGTATTTT
TRBJ1-1 NA TRBV9 NA CASSANRDGTEAFF TGTGCCAGCAGCGCCAACAGGGACGGCACTGAAGCTTTCTTT
TRBJ2-7 NA TRBV7-9 NA CASSLARAHEQYF TGTGCCAGCAGCTTAGCGCGGGCTCACGAGCAGTACTTC
TRBJ2-5 NA TRBV5-6 few CASSLAGRQETQYF TGTGCCAGCAGCTTGGCAGGGCGGCAAGAGACCCAGTACTTC